Listed here are 25 T cell receptor beta chains from one sample, sequenced in a study of blood T cell repertoires in COVID-19. Only in-frame clones appear in the TCRdb table, and some are missing; sequencing was by immunoSEQ multiplex PCR. This sample has about 170,000 clones, with approximately 85% found just once. Sequenced input: peripheral blood. The receptors were sampled from a man aged 55-75 years who had recovered from COVID-19.

This clone was seen a single time. This chain links TRBV15 with TRBJ2-3, with a possible D match to TRBD2 (5 bases). The germline gives CDR1 LNHNV, CDR2 YYDKDF (reference sequence). V shed 5 bases and J shed 1 base, with 7 bases lying between them. This CDR3 is 13 amino acids long. CDR3 residues: CATSEAGTDTQYF. The DNA of the CDR3 is TGTGCCACCAGCGAAGCGGGCACAGATACGCAGTATTTT.

V and J are TRBV15 and TRBJ1-1; tentatively, D is TRBD1 (6 bases). Trimming pared 5 bases from V and 1 base from J, leaving 20 bases between. The CDR3 is 17 residues long. From germline, CDR1 is LNHNV and CDR2 YYDKDF (reference sequence). DNA of the CDR3: TGTGCCACCAGCGGCCAGACAGGAAAGGGAGAGAACACTGAAGCTTTCTTT. It codes for CATSGQTGKGENTEAFF. Full variable domain (remainder filled in from reference TRBV15 and TRBJ1-1): DAMVIQNPRYQVTQFGKPVTLSCSQTLNHNVMYWYQQKSSQAPKLLFHYYDKDFNNEADTPDNFQSRRPNTSFCFLDIRSPGLGDTAMYLCATSGQTGKGENTEAFFGQGTRLTVV.

The rearrangement links TRBV7-3 to TRBJ1-6; 7 nucleotides agree with TRBD1. The CDR3 is 15 amino acids. V dropped 0 bases and J dropped 7; count of bases not matched to a gene: 3. Germline values: CDR1 SGHTA, CDR2 FQGTGA. Here the CDR3 reads CASSLTTGDNSPLHF. CDR3 sequence (DNA): TGTGCCAGCAGCTTAACCACAGGGGACAATTCACCCCTCCACTTT.

This clone showed up just once. The V call is TRBV7-8, the J call TRBJ2-1, with TRBD1 matching 8 bases. The CDR3 is 15 amino acids. The V and J ends lost 5 bases and 7 bases, in that order; junction bases with no gene match: 10. In germline, CDR1 is SGHVS, CDR2 FQNEAQ. The chain's CDR3 is CASSPSGGARNEQFF. The CDR3, as DNA: TGTGCCAGCAGCCCCTCAGGGGGCGCTAGGAATGAGCAGTTCTTC.

This chain's CDR3 is CASSQGGVAAFF. The CDR3 DNA is TGCGCCAGCAGCCAAGGGGGGGTCGCAGCTTTCTTT. The V call is TRBV4-1, the J call TRBJ1-1, with TRBD1 as a possible D gene (5 bases). CDR1 and CDR2 from the germline V gene are MGHRA and YSYEKL. The CDR3 runs 12 residues. Trimming left V 1 base short and J 10 bases short, with 10 bases between.

This sequence joins TRBV19 and TRBJ1-3; D is possibly TRBD1 (5 bases). Germline V lookup: CDR1 LNHDA, CDR2 SQIVND (reference sequence). V was trimmed by 2 bases and J by 0 bases, leaving 14 bases between them. The CDR3 runs 17 residues. The CDR3 loop is CASSIPGLRLSGNTIYF. CDR3 DNA sequence: TGTGCCAGTAGTATACCGGGACTGCGCCTCTCTGGAAACACCATATATTTT.

This sequence joins TRBV5-4 and TRBJ2-3; D is undetermined. V dropped 6 bases and J dropped 6 bases, with 17 bases sitting between them. CDR3 length equals 14 residues. Germline lookup yields CDR1 SGHNT and CDR2 YYREEE (reference sequence). This CDR3 reads CASTSGVTADTQYF. Here the CDR3 DNA reads TGTGCCAGCACCTCAGGTGTTACGGCGGATACGCAGTATTTT. Full variable domain (rest looked up from reference TRBV5-4 and TRBJ2-3): ETGVTQSPTHLIKTRGQQVTLRCSSQSGHNTVSWYQQALGQGPQFIFQYYREEENGRGNFPPRFSGLQFPNYSSELNVNALELDDSALYLCASTSGVTADTQYFGPGTRLTVL.

The genes are TRBV9 and TRBJ1-2; TRBD1 agrees at 7 bases. CDR1 is SGDLS and CDR2 is YYNGEE in the germline V gene. The CDR3 is 20 residues long. The junction had 29 bases not matched to a gene; V was cut back by 4 bases and J by 8 bases. The CDR3 loop is CASSPPTDLHAGTALRGYTF. The CDR3, as DNA: TGTGCCAGCAGCCCCCCGACCGACCTCCACGCCGGGACAGCGTTGAGAGGCTACACCTTC.

This chain joins TRBV7-9 and TRBJ2-3; D possibly corresponds to TRBD1 (6 bases). Germline CDR1 and CDR2: SEHNR and FQNEAQ (reference sequence). The germline V and J ends were trimmed by 5 bases and 4 bases, with 10 bases remaining between them. The CDR3 sequence is 13 residues long. The DNA for the CDR3 is TGTGCCAGCAGCCCACAGGGAGCAGATACGCAGTATTTT. Amino acids: CASSPQGADTQYF. The full variable domain, with the rest looked up from reference TRBV7-9 and TRBJ2-3, is DTGVSQNPRHKITKRGQNVTFRCDPISEHNRLYWYRQTLGQGPEFLTYFQNEAQLEKSRLLSDRFSAERPKGSFSTLEIQRTEQGDSAMYLCASSPQGADTQYFGPGTRLTVL.

This chain joins TRBV5-6 and TRBJ1-2; 7 positions match TRBD1. The V segment lost 2 bases and the J segment 6 bases; nucleotides outside the gene matches: 4. Per the germline V gene, CDR1 is SGHDT and CDR2 is YYEEEE. The CDR3 totals 13 residues. The CDR3 region has the DNA TGTGCCAGCAGCTTTCAACAGGGGAATGGCTACACCTTC. This sequence encodes CASSFQQGNGYTF.

The chain employs TRBV5-1 and TRBJ2-3, with a possible D match to TRBD2 (6 bases). The V gene's germline CDR1 is SGHRS and CDR2 YFSETQ. Trimming took off 3 bases at V and 0 bases at J, with 14 bases between the two ends. CDR3 length: 16 residues. DNA for the CDR3: TGCGCCAGCAGCTCGACTAGGTCGGCTAGCACAGATACGCAGTATTTT. Its translation: CASSSTRSASTDTQYF. Variable domain in full (rest from reference TRBV5-1 and TRBJ2-3): KAGVTQTPRYLIKTRGQQVTLSCSPISGHRSVSWYQQTPGQGLQFLFEYFSETQRNKGNFPGRFSGRQFSNSRSEMNVSTLELGDSALYLCASSSTRSASTDTQYFGPGTRLTVL.

The chain joins TRBV3-1 (or the pseudogene TRBV3-2) to TRBJ1-1; 9 positions agree with TRBD1. CDR3 length: 14 residues. J lost 6 bases, V lost 6 bases, and 8 bases had no gene match. CDR1 and CDR2 from the germline V gene are LGHDT and YNNKEL (reference sequence). The CDR3 DNA is TGTGCCAGCAGGCCACAGGGGGCGGGCTCTGAAGCTTTCTTT. Amino acid sequence: CASRPQGAGSEAFF.

The CDR3 protein is CASSPGEGWNEQFF. As DNA, the CDR3 is TGTGCCAGCTCACCGGGGGAGGGTTGGAATGAGCAGTTCTTC. The chain recombines TRBV18 with TRBJ2-1, with 7 nucleotides matching TRBD2. The V gene's germline CDR1 is KGHSH and CDR2 LQKENI. The junction had 6 bases not matched to a gene; V was cut back by 3 bases and J by 7 bases. The length of the CDR3 is 14 residues.

The gene calls are TRBV7-3 and TRBJ2-1, with D unresolved. CDR1 is SGHTA and CDR2 is FQGTGA in the germline V gene. The CDR3 has 15 amino acids. V lost 1 base and J 0 bases, leaving 7 bases between the germline ends. The CDR3 DNA reads TGTGCCAGCAGCTTAAAGGCTAGCTCCTACAATGAGCAGTTCTTC. Encoded protein: CASSLKASSYNEQFF.

V is TRBV7-6 and J is TRBJ2-1, with 7 nucleotides matching TRBD2. Germline CDR1 is SGHVS and CDR2 is FNYEAQ. This CDR3 is 15 amino acids long. Losses at the gene ends were 5 bases for V and 2 bases for J; bases not matched to a gene: 6. The CDR3 DNA sequence: TGTGCCAGCAGCCAACTAGCGAGTGCCTACAATGAGCAGTTCTTC. Translated: CASSQLASAYNEQFF.

V is TRBV19 and J is TRBJ2-2, with TRBD1 matching 11 bases. CDR1 is LNHDA and CDR2 is SQIVND in the germline V gene (reference sequence). J gave up 6 bases and V 9 bases, and 15 bases lay outside the gene matches. The CDR3 has 17 amino acids. CDR3 protein: CASSGTGGIGAPGELFF. The CDR3 nucleotides are TGTGCCAGCTCCGGGACAGGGGGGATTGGCGCCCCCGGGGAGCTGTTTTTT.

The gene calls are TRBV5-8 and TRBJ2-7; a possible D gene is TRBD1 (5 bases). The V gene's germline CDR1 is SGHTS and CDR2 YDEGEE. The V gene lost 6 bases and the J gene lost 3 bases, with 19 bases spanning the gap. The CDR3 has 15 amino acids. The CDR3 loop reads CASTLGSGPLYEQYF. The CDR3 DNA sequence: TGTGCCAGCACCCTGGGGTCAGGGCCTCTCTACGAGCAGTACTTC.

The V gene is TRBV7-3, the J gene TRBJ2-3; 7 bases fit TRBD1. J gave up 4 bases and V 5 bases, and 6 bases lay outside the gene matches. CDR3 length: 14 residues. Germline lookup yields CDR1 SGHTA and CDR2 FQGTGA. The CDR3 is CASSVQTGSDTQYF. In DNA form, the CDR3 reads TGTGCCAGCAGCGTCCAGACAGGGTCAGATACGCAGTATTTT.

The chain uses TRBV30 and TRBJ2-4, with D possibly being TRBD2 (5 bases). The CDR3 loop spans 14 amino acids. The V gene lost 3 bases and the J gene lost 6 bases, with 15 bases spanning the gap. Germline lookup yields CDR1 GTSNPN and CDR2 SVGIG (reference sequence). For the CDR3, the DNA is TGTGCCTGGAGCCCTACTTCGGGGAGAAACATTCAGTACTTC. Translating gives CAWSPTSGRNIQYF.

The genes are TRBV3-1 (or the pseudogene TRBV3-2) and TRBJ2-2; 8 nucleotides match TRBD1. The V gene end was trimmed by 4 bases and the J gene end by 7 bases; junction bases not matched to a gene: 5. The CDR3 spans 14 residues. Germline V CDR1 and CDR2: LGHDT, YNNKEL (reference sequence). CDR3 nucleotides: TGTGCCAGCAGCCGTCAGGGGGCTGGCGGGGAGCTGTTTTTT. As protein: CASSRQGAGGELFF.

This clone was observed a single time. The chain combines TRBV25-1 with TRBJ2-5; D possibly corresponds to TRBD2 (5 bases). V lost 3 bases, J lost 4 bases, and 12 bases lay in between. Germline V gives CDR1 MGHDK, CDR2 SYGVNS. The CDR3 runs to 14 residues. The CDR3 here is CASSDVSEGETQYF. The CDR3 DNA sequence: TGTGCCAGCAGTGATGTGTCCGAGGGAGAGACCCAGTACTTC.

This clone was seen just once. This chain's CDR3 is CASSLVLGPDEKLFF. DNA for the CDR3: TGTGCCAGCAGCTTAGTACTAGGTCCCGATGAAAAACTGTTTTTT. This sequence joins TRBV7-2 and TRBJ1-4; D remains unclear. This CDR3 comprises 15 residues. CDR1 and CDR2 from the germline V gene are SGHTA and FQGNSA. Trimming took off 1 base at V and 6 bases at J, with 12 bases between the two ends.

CDR3 sequence (DNA): TGTGCCTTTATCCGACAGGGAGGAGGTTCTTACGAGCAGTACTTC. This sequence encodes CAFIRQGGGSYEQYF. The chain links TRBV30 to TRBJ2-7, with D possibly matching TRBD1 (7 bases). CDR1 and CDR2 (germline): GTSNPN, SVGIG (reference sequence). The CDR3 spans 15 residues. Deletions cut 7 bases from V and 4 bases from J, with 23 bases between.

The rearrangement uses TRBV4-1 and TRBJ2-3; 12 bases agree with TRBD2. V was pared by 1 base and J by 4 bases, with 0 bases of the junction left unmatched. This CDR3 is built from 15 residues. CDR1 MGHRA and CDR2 YSYEKL come from the germline V gene. The chain's CDR3 is CASSQASGGADTQYF. The CDR3 nucleotides are TGCGCCAGCAGCCAAGCTAGCGGGGGGGCAGATACGCAGTATTTT.

V usage is TRBV19 and J usage is TRBJ1-3, with a tentative D call TRBD1 (5 bases). Germline values: CDR1 LNHDA, CDR2 SQIVND (reference sequence). This CDR3 region has 16 residues. V lost 1 base and J 2 bases, leaving 12 bases between the germline ends. The CDR3: CASSIARRVPGNTIYF. CDR3 nucleotide sequence: TGTGCCAGTAGTATAGCCCGCAGGGTCCCTGGAAACACCATATATTTT.